This entry concerns a single T cell receptor (beta chain). Its antigen is unknown. Unique molecular identifiers were used in preparing the TCRbeta library. MiXCR, applied by TCRdb to the PCR reads, yields one record per CDR3 protein. The sample lists around 490,000 distinct CDR3 sequences, roughly 11% occurring once. The entry originates in a study of T-cell reconstitution after alpha-beta-depleted transplantation in children. The J segment lost 8 bases and the V segment lost 5 bases, leaving 6 bases of the junction unmatched. This CDR3 is built from 14 residues. Notes on the study in general: Newly produced T cells mostly accounted for T-cell counts and diversity one year post-transplant. Several hundred expanded graft clones reportedly were the source of alpha-beta T cells about two months after transplant. In some patients, recipient T cells and intrathymic progenitors surviving conditioning explained high day-60 diversity.

The sample consisted of PBMCs, mostly from graft donor cells, taken 180 days after TCRalphabeta/CD19-depleted stem cell transplant. The TCR comes from a female patient younger than 10 who had a stem cell transplant for aplastic anemia, so the T cells may come from the graft donor. The chain carries TRBV12-3 or TRBV12-4 and TRBJ1-4; 9 bases are a match to TRBD1. The chain's CDR3 is CASSPGQGLEKLFF. CDR3 sequence (DNA): TGTGCCAGCAGTCCGGGACAGGGCCTAGAAAAACTGTTTTTT.